These T cell receptor beta chains were read from a single sample in a study of CD8 T cells in Susac syndrome. Using its own MiXCR run on the immunoSEQ multiplex PCR reads, TCRdb lists one record per CDR3 protein. Among around 71,000 distinct CDR3 sequences listed, 93% were seen once. Input material: CD4+ T cells from PBMCs. These receptors came from a human donor with Susac syndrome. Both conserved end residues are part of each CDR3. The D gene is left open where the match is weak. Size is omitted from some rows. Given values are once, few, many or a class for expanded clones.

>TRBJ2-7|NA|once|TRBV18
CASSPPIQGPSYEQYF
TGTGCCAGCTCACCACCGATTCAAGGGCCAAGCTACGAGCAGTACTTC
>TRBJ2-1|TRBD1|NA|TRBV5-1
CASSSGTGYNEQFF
TGCGCCAGCAGCTCCGGGACAGGCTACAATGAGCAGTTCTTC
>TRBJ2-5|TRBD2|NA|TRBV6-6
CASSAGEGGQETQYF
TGTGCCAGCAGTGCCGGGGAGGGCGGACAAGAGACCCAGTACTTC
>TRBJ2-1|NA|NA|TRBV23-1
CASSQWGTGTRDGNEQFF
TGCGCCAGCAGTCAATGGGGAACCGGGACAAGGGATGGGAATGAGCAGTTCTTC
>TRBJ1-5|NA|NA|TRBV6-1
CASRRDGTQPQHF
TGTGCCAGCAGGAGGGATGGGACTCAGCCCCAGCATTTT
>TRBJ2-7|NA|NA|TRBV14
CASSPALTGSYEQYF
TGTGCCAGCAGCCCTGCATTGACGGGTTCCTACGAGCAGTACTTC
>TRBJ1-1|NA|NA|TRBV28
CASSLMNTEAFF
TGTGCCAGCAGTTTGATGAACACTGAAGCTTTCTTT
>TRBJ1-1|TRBD1|NA|TRBV20-1
CSARAPQGMNTEAFF
TGCAGTGCTAGAGCCCCACAGGGGATGAACACTGAAGCTTTCTTT
>TRBJ2-3|TRBD1|once|TRBV9
CASSVAGGVGTDTQYF
TGTGCCAGCAGCGTAGCAGGGGGAGTCGGCACAGATACGCAGTATTTT
>TRBJ2-2|NA|NA|TRBV2
CASHLQGPNTGELFF
TGTGCCAGCCACCTACAGGGACCGAACACCGGGGAGCTGTTTTTT
>TRBJ1-3|NA|NA|TRBV28
CASSLADSGNTIYF
TGTGCCAGCAGTTTAGCTGACTCTGGAAACACCATATATTTT
>TRBJ2-5|NA|NA|TRBV11-2
CASSLRASPLMTETQYF
TGTGCCAGCAGCTTAAGGGCCAGTCCACTCATGACAGAGACCCAGTACTTC
>TRBJ2-5|TRBD1|NA|TRBV7-9
CASSFVGTGDQETQYF
TGTGCCAGCAGCTTCGTGGGGACAGGAGATCAAGAGACCCAGTACTTC
>TRBJ1-2|NA|NA|TRBV3-1
CASSQPYSRDGYTF
TGTGCCAGCAGCCAGCCCTACAGCCGCGATGGCTACACCTTC
>TRBJ2-5|NA|NA|TRBV5-1
CASSLLTAQETQYF
TGCGCCAGCAGCTTGTTGACAGCCCAAGAGACCCAGTACTTC
>TRBJ2-7|TRBD1|NA|TRBV4-2
CASSRKPLTGTGDSYEQYF
TGTGCCAGCAGCCGAAAGCCCTTAACCGGGACAGGTGACTCCTACGAGCAGTACTTC
>TRBJ1-5|TRBD1|NA|TRBV20-1
CSARDSREGASNQPQHF
TGCAGTGCTAGAGATAGCAGGGAGGGGGCGAGCAATCAGCCCCAGCATTTT
>TRBJ1-2|TRBD1|NA|TRBV11-2
CASSLSLIGGMAGYTF
TGTGCCAGCAGCTTAAGTCTGATAGGGGGCATGGCTGGCTACACCTTC
>TRBJ2-1|TRBD2|NA|TRBV3-1
CASSQEEGGGALEQFF
TGTGCCAGCAGCCAAGAGGAGGGCGGGGGGGCCTTGGAGCAGTTCTTC
>TRBJ1-2|TRBD1|NA|TRBV28
CASRAFWRDRVEYGYTF
TGTGCCAGCAGAGCTTTTTGGCGGGACAGGGTTGAGTATGGCTACACCTTC
>TRBJ2-7|TRBD1|NA|TRBV10-3
CAISEGQGRTTYEQYF
TGTGCCATCAGTGAGGGACAGGGCCGCACCACCTACGAGCAGTACTTC
>TRBJ2-6|TRBD1|NA|TRBV20-1
CSASRGPGANVLTF
TGCAGTGCTAGCAGGGGGCCCGGGGCCAACGTCCTGACTTTC
>TRBJ1-5|NA|NA|TRBV20-1
CSARVEVYSNQPQHF
TGCAGTGCTAGAGTCGAGGTTTATAGCAATCAGCCCCAGCATTTT
>TRBJ1-3|NA|NA|TRBV20-1
CSARVAVSPNSGNTIYF
TGCAGTGCTAGAGTAGCGGTCTCCCCCAACTCTGGAAACACCATATATTTT
>TRBJ1-5|NA|NA|TRBV2
CASSEIEQPQHF
TGTGCCAGCAGTGAAATTGAGCAGCCCCAGCATTTT
>TRBJ2-5|NA|NA|TRBV5-1
CASRVGEETQYF
TGCGCCAGCAGGGTAGGAGAAGAGACCCAGTACTTC
>TRBJ2-3|TRBD2|once|TRBV9
CASNRGLAGSNTQYF
TGTGCCAGCAACCGGGGGCTAGCGGGGAGTAATACGCAGTATTTT
>TRBJ1-1|NA|NA|TRBV6-5
CASSRGANTEAFF
TGTGCCAGCAGTCGAGGGGCGAACACTGAAGCTTTCTTT
>TRBJ2-1|TRBD1|NA|TRBV9
CASSLRTGHVNRGNEQFF
TGTGCCAGCAGCCTCAGGACAGGGCACGTTAACCGGGGCAATGAGCAGTTCTTC
>TRBJ2-1|TRBD2|NA|TRBV7-2
CASSLSYNSGGAGYEQFF
TGTGCCAGCAGCTTAAGTTATAATAGCGGGGGGGCCGGGTATGAGCAGTTCTTC
>TRBJ2-4|NA|NA|TRBV28
CAAAEWDLVNTKNIQYF
TGTGCCGCGGCAGAGTGGGATTTAGTGAATACCAAAAACATTCAGTACTTC
>TRBJ2-2|NA|NA|TRBV6-6
CASRVLNTGELFF
TGTGCCAGCCGGGTCCTAAATACCGGGGAGCTGTTTTTT
>TRBJ2-1|TRBD1|NA|TRBV19
CASSVKQGATYNEQFF
TGTGCCAGTAGTGTAAAACAGGGGGCTACCTACAATGAGCAGTTCTTC
>TRBJ2-5|TRBD2|once|TRBV5-1
CASSLESSGGETQYF
TGCGCCAGCAGCTTGGAAAGTAGCGGGGGCGAGACCCAGTACTTC
>TRBJ2-7|TRBD2|NA|TRBV6-2/TRBV6-3
CASSWLAGASYEQYF
TGTGCCAGCAGTTGGTTAGCGGGGGCCTCCTACGAGCAGTACTTC
>TRBJ1-1|NA|NA|TRBV19
CASSRGSLETEAFF
TGTGCCAGTAGTAGAGGGAGCTTGGAGACTGAAGCTTTCTTT
>TRBJ1-6|TRBD1|NA|TRBV6-1
CASQPRTGFLGNSPLHF
TGTGCCAGCCAACCGAGGACAGGGTTTTTGGGTAATTCACCCCTCCACTTT
>TRBJ2-2|NA|NA|TRBV24-1
CATSVAGELFF
TGTGCCACCAGTGTGGCCGGGGAGCTGTTTTTT
>TRBJ2-7|TRBD1|once|TRBV28
CASSSQGVVPGQPPYEQYF
TGTGCCAGCAGTTCCCAGGGGGTTGTGCCGGGACAACCGCCCTACGAGCAGTACTTC
>TRBJ1-1|NA|once|TRBV20-1
CRGKTGFWTEAFF
TGCAGGGGAAAGACAGGTTTTTGGACTGAAGCTTTCTTT
>TRBJ2-3|NA|NA|TRBV18
CASSPPLGQSTDTQYF
TGTGCCAGCTCACCACCATTGGGTCAGAGCACAGATACGCAGTATTTT
>TRBJ1-2|TRBD1|once|TRBV30
CAFPQGAGGYTF
TGTGCCTTCCCACAGGGGGCAGGTGGCTACACCTTC
>TRBJ2-3|NA|NA|TRBV28
CASSPPDRRTDTQYF
TGTGCCAGCAGTCCCCCCGACCGACGCACAGATACGCAGTATTTT
>TRBJ1-2|NA|NA|TRBV11-2
CASSSPGRSYTF
TGTGCCAGCAGCTCCCCCGGACGGAGCTACACCTTC
>TRBJ2-5|NA|NA|TRBV6-2/TRBV6-3
CASLDGNQETQYF
TGTGCCAGCCTAGACGGGAACCAAGAGACCCAGTACTTC